The rows below give T cell receptor beta chains drawn from one sample of a study of neurological immune-mediated disorders. TCRdb re-derived calls from the 5' RACE reads in MiXCR, one entry per CDR3 protein. The data show approximately 74,000 distinct CDR3 sequences, 5.2% seen once. Sequencing was carried out using PBMCs. The source of these receptors is a man between 18 and 35 years old with multiple sclerosis. The CDR3 runs from the conserved cysteine through the conserved F or W. D genes are given only for firm matches. Size tells how often a clone was seen (once, few, many) or the class of an expanded clone, and some rows leave it out.

j_call clone_size d_call v_call cdr3_length cdr3_nt cdr3_aa
TRBJ1-2 few TRBD1 TRBV5-1 13 TGCGCCAGCAGCTTGGGACAGGGCGAAGGCTACACCTTC CASSLGQGEGYTF
TRBJ1-1 - - TRBV6-5 18 TGTGCCAGCAGTCCGCTCACGGGACGGGGGGTAAGGATAGCTGAAGCTTTCTTT CASSPLTGRGVRIAEAFF
TRBJ1-2 many - TRBV20-1 13 TGCAGTGCTAGAGATAGCACTGGTCGTGGCTACACCTTC CSARDSTGRGYTF
TRBJ1-4 many TRBD1 TRBV5-1 14 TGCGCCAGCAGCCGGGGGACAGGGCGTGAAAAACTGTTTTTT CASSRGTGREKLFF
TRBJ2-1 few - TRBV24-1 16 TGTGCCACCAGTGAAGGGGTCCGCAGATCCTACAATGAGCAGTTCTTC CATSEGVRRSYNEQFF
TRBJ2-1 many - TRBV5-4 13 TGTGCCAGCAGGCTCGACGCGTACAATGAGCAGTTCTTC CASRLDAYNEQFF
TRBJ2-1 few TRBD2 TRBV3-1 13 TGTGCCAGCACCCGGGGGGGAAACAATGAGCAGTTCTTC CASTRGGNNEQFF
TRBJ2-2 many - TRBV5-6 14 TGTGCCAGCAGCTCAGGACTGAACACCGGGGAGCTGTTTTTT CASSSGLNTGELFF
TRBJ1-6 many - TRBV11-2 13 TGTGCCAGCAGCGACGGGGAGACGTCACCCCTCCACTTT CASSDGETSPLHF
TRBJ2-1 many - TRBV20-1 14 TGCAGTGCTAGAGTAACCAGATCAGGCAATGAGCAGTTCTTC CSARVTRSGNEQFF
TRBJ1-4 many TRBD1 TRBV7-6 15 TGTGCCAGCAGCCTAACCGGGACAGGGGCTGAAAAACTGTTTTTT CASSLTGTGAEKLFF
TRBJ1-6 many - TRBV12-3/TRBV12-4 13 TGTGCCAGCAGGGGTCCTAGCGGCTCACCCCTCCACTTT CASRGPSGSPLHF
TRBJ2-2 many - TRBV9 13 TGTGCCAGCAGCCGAGATGGGGCCGGGGAGCTGTTTTTT CASSRDGAGELFF
TRBJ1-2 few TRBD1 TRBV20-1 14 TGCAGTGCGCGGGACAGGAAAAGGAGCTATGGCTACACCTTC CSARDRKRSYGYTF
TRBJ2-7 many - TRBV7-2 14 TGTGCCAGCAGCGCTACCGGGACGACTCACGAGCAGTACTTC CASSATGTTHEQYF
TRBJ1-1 many - TRBV4-2 14 TGTGCCAGCAGCCAGGACGTGGGCATCACTGAAGCTTTCTTT CASSQDVGITEAFF
TRBJ2-7 few TRBD2 TRBV12-3/TRBV12-4 13 TGTGCCAGCAGTTTACGGGAGGGCCCCGAGCAGTACTTC CASSLREGPEQYF
TRBJ1-4 - - TRBV30 12 TGTGCCTGGAGACAGACTAATGAAAAACTGTTTTTT CAWRQTNEKLFF
TRBJ2-5 many - TRBV10-3 13 TGTGCCATCAGTGCCGGACCATCCGAGACCCAGTACTTC CAISAGPSETQYF
TRBJ1-1 many - TRBV29-1 13 TGCAGCGGAGCAGGGTCTATGAACACTGAAGCTTTCTTT CSGAGSMNTEAFF
TRBJ2-3 many TRBD2 TRBV12-3/TRBV12-4 15 TGTGCCAGCAGCCTTCTAGCGGGGTCCGCAGATACGCAGTATTTT CASSLLAGSADTQYF
TRBJ2-3 few TRBD2 TRBV6-6 15 TGTGCCAGCAGCCTACTAGCGTTGGTCGGGGATACGCAGTATTTT CASSLLALVGDTQYF
TRBJ2-7 few - TRBV5-1 13 TGCGCCAGCAGCGGTACCGCCTCCTACGAGCAGTACTTC CASSGTASYEQYF
TRBJ2-1 many - TRBV5-5 13 TGTGCCAGCAGCTTGGACCTTATGAATGAGCAGTTCTTC CASSLDLMNEQFF
TRBJ1-1 few - TRBV6-6 16 TGTGCCAGCAGTTACGAGCAGGTCGGTCCGGGAACTGAAGCTTTCTTT CASSYEQVGPGTEAFF
TRBJ2-7 many TRBD1 TRBV2 14 TGTGCCAGCAGTGAACAGGGGGCAGCCTACGAGCAGTACTTC CASSEQGAAYEQYF
TRBJ2-1 many - TRBV3-1 15 TGTGCCAGCAGCCAAGTAGAACTATCCTACAATGAGCAGTTCTTC CASSQVELSYNEQFF
TRBJ1-2 many - TRBV20-1 12 TGCAGTGCTGCGGAGGGGGTCGATGGCTACACCTTC CSAAEGVDGYTF
TRBJ2-7 many - TRBV29-1 13 TGCAGCGTGATTAGGCCGCAGACTTACGAGCAGTACTTC CSVIRPQTYEQYF
TRBJ1-6 many TRBD1 TRBV15 15 TGTGCCACCAGCAGAGCGGGGACAGGTCATTCACCCCTCCACTTT CATSRAGTGHSPLHF
TRBJ2-3 many - TRBV6-5 13 TGTGCCAGCAGCCTAGCGTACACAGATACGCAGTATTTT CASSLAYTDTQYF
TRBJ1-1 many - TRBV14 13 TGTGCCAGCAGCCAAGCTACAACCACTGAAGCTTTCTTT CASSQATTTEAFF
TRBJ2-1 many TRBD2 TRBV7-8 12 TGTGCCAGCAGCTTTAGCGGGAGGGGGCAGTTCTTC CASSFSGRGQFF
TRBJ2-5 - - TRBV4-2 15 TGTGCCAGCAGCCGATCCCCCGGGGCGGGAGAGACCCAGTACTTC CASSRSPGAGETQYF
TRBJ2-7 few TRBD2 TRBV5-1 13 TGCGCCAGCAAACTAGCGGGGGCCTACGAGCAGTACTTC CASKLAGAYEQYF
TRBJ2-1 few - TRBV7-9 12 TGTGCCAGCAGCTTAGCTTCGGATGAGCAGTTCTTC CASSLASDEQFF
TRBJ2-1 many - TRBV20-1 12 TGCAGTGCTAGCGGGGCCGGGAATGAGCAGTTCTTC CSASGAGNEQFF
TRBJ2-7 many - TRBV29-1 14 TGCAGCGTTGATAGTGGGGCGGGTGCGCACCAGCAGTACTTC CSVDSGAGAHQQYF
TRBJ2-1 many - TRBV20-1 13 TGCAGTGCAGACCTGGCAGTCTACAATGAGCAGTTCTTC CSADLAVYNEQFF
TRBJ2-5 - - TRBV7-2 13 TGTGCCAGCAGCCGGGGAACCCAAGAGACCCAGTACTTC CASSRGTQETQYF
TRBJ2-7 many - TRBV5-1 12 TGCGCCAGCACCGGGGAGGCCTACGAGCAGTACTTC CASTGEAYEQYF
TRBJ1-4 many - TRBV5-1 15 TGCGCCAGCAGCTTGGTTTCCTCCCTCAATGAAAAACTGTTTTTT CASSLVSSLNEKLFF
TRBJ2-2 many TRBD2 TRBV27 16 TGTGCCAGCAGTTTGGGCGGGAGGGGCAACACCGGGGAGCTGTTTTTT CASSLGGRGNTGELFF
TRBJ2-1 many TRBD2 TRBV6-5 16 TGTGCCAGCAGACCCCCGGGACTAGCGGGATACAATGAGCAGTTCTTC CASRPPGLAGYNEQFF
TRBJ1-3 many - TRBV18 14 TGTGCCAGCTCACCGGGGTCCTCTGGAAACACCATATATTTT CASSPGSSGNTIYF
TRBJ1-2 - - TRBV10-1 14 TGCGCCAGCGGGGGGACAATCACTAACTATGGCTACACCTTC CASGGTITNYGYTF
TRBJ2-2 many TRBD2 TRBV7-8 13 TGTGCCACCCGGGAAGCGGGGAGCGGGGAGCTGTTTTTT CATREAGSGELFF
TRBJ1-2 many TRBD1 TRBV20-1 12 TGCAGTGCTGCTCCGACAGGGAAGGGCTACACCTTC CSAAPTGKGYTF
TRBJ2-1 many TRBD2 TRBV5-1 14 TGCGCCAGCAGCTTGGCCCCCCCTAGCGGGGAGCAGTTCTTC CASSLAPPSGEQFF
TRBJ2-2 many - TRBV5-1 14 TGCGCCAGCCGTCCGGGAAAGGGGATCGGGGAGCTGTTTTTT CASRPGKGIGELFF
TRBJ1-1 many - TRBV28 15 TGTGCCAGCAGTTTCTTTGGCAGAGGATGGACTGAAGCTTTCTTT CASSFFGRGWTEAFF
TRBJ2-1 many TRBD2 TRBV5-1 16 TGCGCCAGCAGGGTCCGACCTAGCGGGGGGGCGGATGAGCAGTTCTTC CASRVRPSGGADEQFF
TRBJ1-6 many - TRBV5-1 14 TGCGCCAGCAGCCCGAGGGCAGGTGGTTCACCCCTCCACTTT CASSPRAGGSPLHF
TRBJ2-5 many - TRBV12-3/TRBV12-4 13 TGTGCCAGCAGTTCGCGGGACCAAGAGACCCAGTACTTC CASSSRDQETQYF
TRBJ2-3 many - TRBV3-1 11 TGTGCCAGCAGCCAAGGAAATACGCAGTATTTT CASSQGNTQYF
TRBJ1-4 many TRBD1 TRBV15 15 TGTGCCACCAGCAGGACCAGGGGGAAGGGCGAAAAACTGTTTTTT CATSRTRGKGEKLFF
TRBJ1-1 many TRBD1 TRBV28 12 TGTGCCAGCACCCAGGGGGGAACTGAAGCTTTCTTT CASTQGGTEAFF
TRBJ2-7 few - TRBV20-1 14 TGCAGTGCTAGAAATAGCGGACGACCCTACGAGCAGTACTTC CSARNSGRPYEQYF
TRBJ2-7 many - TRBV6-5 16 TGTGCCAGCTCTATAGGGTCTATAGCCTCACGAGGCGAGCAGTACTTC CASSIGSIASRGEQYF
TRBJ2-1 many - TRBV7-6 17 TGTGCCAGCAGCTTAGCCTTTAGGGGATGGACTAACAATGAGCAGTTCTTC CASSLAFRGWTNNEQFF